These 4 T cell receptor beta chains came from one sample sequenced in a study of T cell clonotyping in hematopoietic cell transplantation. Repertoires were generated with immunoSEQ multiplex PCR, while TCRdb's copy carries only in-frame clones and drops some. The sample yields about 69,000 clones, over 90% seen once. The sample was peripheral blood mononuclear cells. All receptors derive from a man aged 45-65 years in good health. Some clones in this sample may be carry-over from other donors' samples.

The chain recombines TRBV5-4 with TRBJ2-2; D is unclear. Germline CDR1 and CDR2: SGHNT and YYREEE (reference sequence). The CDR3 length is 13 residues. The V gene lost 6 bases and the J gene lost 7 bases, with 13 bases spanning the gap. The CDR3 nucleotides read TGTGCCAGCAATTTGGGTATTAACGGGGAGCTGTTTTTT. Its protein product is CASNLGINGELFF.

This clone has only a few counts. The chain has TRBV6-1 and TRBJ2-6, with 8 nucleotides matching TRBD2. Trimming at V came to 2 bases and at J to 3 bases, leaving 6 bases not matched to a gene. Germline CDR1 is MNHNS and CDR2 is SASEGT. This CDR3 region has 17 residues. CDR3 sequence: CASSEPSGGLGANVLTF. CDR3 DNA: TGTGCCAGCAGTGAACCCTCGGGGGGGCTTGGGGCCAACGTCCTGACTTTC.

J is TRBJ2-7 and V is TRBV6-1, with a tentative D call TRBD2 (6 bases). Germline values: CDR1 MNHNS, CDR2 SASEGT. The CDR3 spans 15 residues. V was trimmed by 2 bases and J by 0 bases, leaving 11 bases between them. The CDR3 protein is CASSETVGSSYEQYF. DNA for the CDR3: TGTGCCAGCAGTGAAACCGTCGGGAGCTCCTACGAGCAGTACTTC.

The chain combines TRBV7-8 with TRBJ2-1; 12 nucleotides align to TRBD2. The V gene's germline CDR1 is SGHVS and CDR2 FQNEAQ. Losses at the gene ends were 1 base for V and 3 bases for J; bases not matched to a gene: 7. This CDR3 comprises 18 residues. The CDR3 here is CASSLELAGGLIYNEQFF. CDR3 nucleotide sequence: TGTGCCAGCAGCTTAGAACTAGCGGGGGGCCTCATCTACAATGAGCAGTTCTTC.